The following is a T cell receptor beta chain sequence with its context. This record comes from a study of OX40 agonist ivuxolimab in advanced cancers. Germline V CDR1 and CDR2: SGHAT, FQNNGV. The CDR3 covers 14 residues. With 5 bases removed from V and 6 bases from J, the gap between germline ends came to 17 bases. This table comes from immunoSEQ multiplex PCR, and its TCRdb copy is limited to in-frame clones, with some not included. The data contain 70,000 or so clones, around 90% of them seen just once; the ten biggest clones take up approximately 0.58%. The rearrangement links TRBV11-2 to TRBJ2-7; tentative D call: TRBD2 (6 bases). The material was CD4+ or CD8+ T cells sorted from blood, obtained in a trial of the OX40 agonist ivuxolimab. This receptor was obtained from an adult with an advanced solid tumor such as melanoma, head and neck, liver or kidney cancer. The CDR3 protein is CASSPLTGALEQYF. In nucleotides, the CDR3 is TGTGCCAGCAGCCCCCTTACGGGAGCCCTCGAGCAGTACTTC. The variable domain in full, with the rest retrieved from reference TRBV11-2 and TRBJ2-7, is EAGVAQSPRYKIIEKRQSVAFWCNPISGHATLYWYQQILGQGPKLLIQFQNNGVVDDSQLPKDRFSAERLKGVDSTLKIQPAKLEDSAVYLCASSPLTGALEQYFGPGTRLTVT.